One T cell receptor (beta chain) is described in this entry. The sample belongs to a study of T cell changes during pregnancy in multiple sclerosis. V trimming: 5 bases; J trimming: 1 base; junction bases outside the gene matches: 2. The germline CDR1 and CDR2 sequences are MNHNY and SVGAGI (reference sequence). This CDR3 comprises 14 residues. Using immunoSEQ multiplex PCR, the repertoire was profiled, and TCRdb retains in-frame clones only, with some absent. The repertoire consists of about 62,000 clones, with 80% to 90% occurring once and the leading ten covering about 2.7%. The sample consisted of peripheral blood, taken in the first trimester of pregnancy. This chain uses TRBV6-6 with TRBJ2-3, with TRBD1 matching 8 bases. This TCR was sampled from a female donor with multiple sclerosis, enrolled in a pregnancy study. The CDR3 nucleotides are TGTGCCAGCAGTCCGGGACAGGGCACAGATACGCAGTATTTT. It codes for CASSPGQGTDTQYF.